This T cell receptor (beta chain) was sequenced for a study of breast tumors, draining lymph nodes, adjacent tissues. Notes on the study in general: Data fit most tumor T cells coming from lymph node, expanding in tumor. Luminal-like breast cancer showed significantly higher tumor–nontumor repertoire similarity than basal-like. That most tumor T cells come from lymph nodes remained unproven. Compared with lymph nodes, tumors were less diverse; compared with nontumor tissue, more.

Breast cancer patients provided tissue from their axillary draining lymph nodes. With respect to this clonotype: The antigen is not known.

The CDR3 consists of 14 residues. Germline CDR1 is SNHLY and CDR2 is FYNNEI. Trimming took 10 bases from V and 6 from J, leaving 21 bases between them. One entry per CDR3 protein, called by TCRdb with MiXCR from the multiplex PCR reads. This sample has fewer than 140,000 distinct CDR3 sequences, with around 30% found just once. This receptor was obtained from a female donor with breast cancer. Some clones in this sample may be carry-over from other donors' samples. The specimen was axillary lymph node tissue. The rearrangement uses TRBV2 and TRBJ1-2, with TRBD1 as a possible D gene (5 bases). CDR3 sequence: CAIAQLRATDGYTF. CDR3 in DNA: TGTGCCATAGCTCAACTCAGGGCAACTGATGGCTACACCTTC.